Detailed here is one TCR beta chain. Which antigen it targets is not known. No base-level quality is on record; no much larger clone is a single base apart. There are 12 amino acids in the CDR3, from cysteine to phenylalanine inclusive. Here the CDR3 DNA is all that survives: 36 bases in frame from base 1. Between the V and J ends, shortened by 6 bases and 6 bases respectively, the junction contains 6 bases. CDR1 and CDR2 are drawn from the germline V gene (reference sequence): MNHEY, SMNVEV. The CDR3 regions of human TCRbeta chains were analyzed by immunosequencing. The published analysis was carried out like this. Repertoire TCRs were checked for matches against a reference library of SARS-CoV-2-specific TCRs that had been generated using the MIRA antigen-specificity platform. Breadth was defined as the fraction of unique TCRs that were SARS-CoV-2-associated, and depth was defined as the fraction of total T cells that were SARS-CoV-2-associated. Each spike-specific TCR was assigned to its reactive spike region and to a CD4 or CD8 class using the MIRA data. Log10-transformed breadth and depth values were compared by one-way ANOVA with Sidak's multiple comparisons tests. What TCRdb holds here is the immuneACCESS table cut down to in-frame rearrangements. Part of the clones is not present; checked against another copy, under half of the missing clones reflect an unresolved V gene, and the others are unexplained. V and J calls and clone size are given by that table; D and trimming were obtained from the DNA. The sample yields about 150,000 clones; approximately 87% were counted once. The ten largest clones add up to roughly a tenth of the sample.

The time point label corresponds to: about 28 days (+/-7) after the second vaccine dose. AZD1222 recipients with second doses at about 4 weeks or about 12 weeks were pooled, because spike-specific TCR depth and breadth did not differ between schedules. The vaccinee samples were drawn from two UK trials, COV001 and COV002, one of which was a single-blind randomized controlled phase 2/3 trial testing AZD1222 (ChAdOx1 nCoV-19) in healthy adults. For TCRbeta chain sequencing, PBMC samples from trial participants were taken at day 0 and at day 28 after the second dose. The data were taken from a study of T cell responses to AZD1222 COVID-19 vaccine (dated by TCRdb to the early 2020s). The study in broad terms: TCR sequencing was performed for fewer than 250 trial participants, of whom roughly 200 were given two doses of AZD1222 and around 25 were given two doses of MenACWY control vaccine. Trial participants were enrolled by age into 18-55, 56-69 and 70-plus year subgroups, with around 150, 28 and 57 TCR-sequenced participants respectively. The investigation overall reported the following: After two AZD1222 doses, both the breadth and the depth of spike-specific TCRs were significantly higher than at day 0 and than in MenACWY recipients. The 56-69-year group was small, and its depth increase did not reach significance, likely because of low power. Epitopes outside the regions mutated in the B.1.351 and B.1.1.7 variants were reportedly recognized by nearly half of the unique spike-specific TCRs. The vaccine-associated CD4 TCRs covered the entire spike protein, and the dominant responses fell in regions 160-218 and 743-854. Conclusions about previously exposed vaccinees are limited, since just five or six AZD1222 recipients were seropositive for SARS-CoV-2 at baseline. Because no samples from the day 14 peak response were available, repertoires could be characterized only after the peak T cell response. Most participants were white British and females outnumbered males, and the authors suggested that clonal diversity may have been underestimated.

The sequence derives from an adult who received the AZD1222 COVID-19 vaccine. The sample in question was peripheral blood, obtained 28 days after the second AZD1222 dose. The sequence links TRBV27 to TRBJ1-6, with no D gene named confidently. In nucleotide form, the sequence is TGTGCCAGCAGGTTTTCTAATTCACCCCTCCACTTT. Protein translation: CASRFSNSPLHF.